This TCR beta chain was profiled in a study of T-cell memory formation after mild COVID-19. Background on the study: Clusters were largely donor specific.

Germline lookup yields CDR1 SEHNR and CDR2 FQNEAQ (reference sequence). This CDR3 is built from 17 residues. Trimming shortened V by 1 base and J by 0 bases, and 13 bases separated the two germline ends. TCRdb reanalysed the 5' RACE reads using MiXCR and keeps one entry per CDR3 protein. The top ten hold around an eighth of the sample, which has under 400,000 distinct CDR3 sequences, roughly 21% seen once. Study-wide results and caveats: Researchers found some responding clones in pre-infection memory, a sign that cross-reactive memory joined. Researchers could not confirm that second-wave clones peaking on day 37 targeted SARS-CoV-2.

This clonotype showed up many times. Its antigen is currently unknown. Sequenced: PBMCs or a T cell subset sorted from them (not recorded which). The sequence was obtained from an adult woman who had mild COVID-19 (a few samples of this study predate the infection). Cell type and time point are not known. The V and J genes are TRBV7-9 and TRBJ2-4, with D tentatively TRBD2 (7 bases). CDR3 bases: TGTGCCAGCAGCTTAGAGGGGGGGTTACTAGCCAAAAACATTCAGTACTTC. It encodes CASSLEGGLLAKNIQYF.